This passage covers 10 T cell receptor beta chains from one sample sequenced in a study of cytomegalovirus exposure and HLA in healthy donors. The PCR was carried out with 60 Vbeta primers and 13 Jbeta primers. Produced via immunoSEQ multiplex PCR; TCRdb's table is partial and in-frame only. The sample lists fewer than 80,000 clones, 65% to 75% occurring once. Material: PBMCs. Receptors originate from a woman in her sixties or seventies in good health and CMV-seropositive.

This clone was seen only once. The chain recombines TRBV9 with TRBJ2-5; 7 bases align to TRBD2. The CDR3 loop spans 15 amino acids. The germline CDR1 and CDR2 sequences are SGDLS and YYNGEE. J gave up 4 bases and V 5 bases, and 11 bases lay outside the gene matches. CDR3: CASSALGGEGETQYF. The DNA of the CDR3 is TGTGCCAGCAGTGCTTTGGGGGGGGAAGGAGAGACCCAGTACTTC.

The chain joins TRBV12-5 to TRBJ2-7; the match to TRBD1 covers 7 bases. From germline, CDR1 is LGHNT and CDR2 FRNRAP. The CDR3 is made up of 14 amino acids. Trimming cost V 1 base and J 4 bases; bases outside gene matches: 4. DNA for the CDR3: TGTGCTAGTGGTTTGGACAGGGGCGGATACGAGCAGTACTTC. Translating gives CASGLDRGGYEQYF.

The chain has TRBV5-4 and TRBJ1-1; D is perhaps TRBD1 (6 bases). V was clipped by 0 bases and J by 4 bases, with 10 bases between them. The length of the CDR3 is 14 residues. Germline-derived CDR1 and CDR2 are SGHNT and YYREEE (reference sequence). Here the CDR3 DNA reads TGTGCCAGCAGCTTGGGCCAGGGGCGCACTGAAGCTTTCTTT. This codes for CASSLGQGRTEAFF.

V is TRBV19 and J is TRBJ2-7, with 10 positions matching TRBD1. The CDR3 totals 16 residues. V trimming: 1 base; J trimming: 2 bases; junction bases outside the gene matches: 5. Germline CDR1 and CDR2: LNHDA and SQIVND (reference sequence). CDR3 region: CASSIAHGTGAYEQYF. DNA for the CDR3: TGTGCCAGTAGTATAGCCCACGGGACAGGGGCCTACGAGCAGTACTTC.

This chain connects TRBV7-2 to TRBJ2-2, with D unresolved. CDR1 is SGHTA, CDR2 FQGNSA, per germline. This CDR3 contains 12 residues. Trimming left V 6 bases short and J 4 bases short, with 6 bases between. CDR3 protein: CASRLSTGELFF. Here the CDR3 DNA reads TGTGCCAGCAGGCTTAGCACCGGGGAGCTGTTTTTT. Variable domain in full (rest from reference TRBV7-2 and TRBJ2-2): GAGVSQSPSNKVTEKGKDVELRCDPISGHTALYWYRQSLGQGLEFLIYFQGNSAPDKSGLPSDRFSAERTGGSVSTLTIQRTQQEDSAVYLCASRLSTGELFFGEGSRLTVL.

The chain links TRBV18 to TRBJ1-1; D is uncertain. Germline V gives CDR1 KGHSH, CDR2 LQKENI. With 2 bases removed from V and 1 base from J, the gap between germline ends came to 11 bases. The CDR3 runs to 15 residues. This CDR3 is CASSPSVAGNTEAFF. In DNA, the CDR3 is TGTGCCAGCTCACCATCAGTTGCGGGGAACACTGAAGCTTTCTTT.

This chain joins TRBV14 and TRBJ1-6, with D unresolved. V lost 0 bases, J lost 2 bases, and 8 bases lay in between. Germline V gene lookup returns CDR1 SGHDN and CDR2 FVKESK. The CDR3 sequence is 16 residues long. The CDR3 DNA sequence: TGTGCCAGCAGCCAAGACGGAGATACCTATAATTCACCCCTCCACTTT. As protein: CASSQDGDTYNSPLHF.

This clone appeared a few times. This rearrangement joins TRBV5-6 to TRBJ2-1; the D is unclear. Germline V gene sequence: CDR1 SGHDT, CDR2 YYEEEE. The CDR3 extends over 11 amino acids. The V end lost 4 bases, the J end lost 9 bases, and 8 bases lay between the germline ends. Written as DNA, the CDR3 is TGTGCCAGCAGCATCTATGCTGAGCAGTTCTTC. This translates into CASSIYAEQFF.

This clone was counted a few times. The chain couples TRBV6-5 to TRBJ1-6; 9 bases match TRBD1. The CDR3 sequence is 14 residues long. Trimming at V came to 4 bases and at J to 6 bases, leaving 1 base not matched to a gene. Germline loops: CDR1 MNHEY, CDR2 SVGAGI. This chain's CDR3 is CASSLGQGNSPLHF. DNA for the CDR3: TGTGCCAGCAGTTTGGGACAGGGTAATTCACCCCTCCACTTT.

J is TRBJ2-7 and V is TRBV5-4, with 11 bases identical to TRBD1. Trimming took 4 bases from V and 5 from J; bases not matched to a gene: 8. The CDR3 sequence is 15 residues long. Looked up from germline, CDR1 is SGHNT and CDR2 is YYREEE (reference sequence). CDR3 sequence (DNA): TGTGCCAGCAGCAAAGGACAGGGGGCTTTCAACGAGCAGTACTTC. This gives the protein CASSKGQGAFNEQYF.